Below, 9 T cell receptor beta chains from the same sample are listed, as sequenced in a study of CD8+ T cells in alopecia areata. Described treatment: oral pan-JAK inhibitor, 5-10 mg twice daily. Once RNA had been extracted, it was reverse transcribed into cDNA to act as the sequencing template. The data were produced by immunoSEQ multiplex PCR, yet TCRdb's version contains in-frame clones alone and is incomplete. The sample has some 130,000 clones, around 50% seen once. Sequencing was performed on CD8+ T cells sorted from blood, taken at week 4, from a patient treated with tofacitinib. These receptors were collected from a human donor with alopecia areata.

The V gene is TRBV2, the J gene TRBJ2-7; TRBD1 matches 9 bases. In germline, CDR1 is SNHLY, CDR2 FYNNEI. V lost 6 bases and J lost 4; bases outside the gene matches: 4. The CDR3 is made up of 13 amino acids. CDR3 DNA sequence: TGTGCCAGCAGCCACAGGGGGCAGTACGAGCAGTACTTC. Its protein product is CASSHRGQYEQYF.

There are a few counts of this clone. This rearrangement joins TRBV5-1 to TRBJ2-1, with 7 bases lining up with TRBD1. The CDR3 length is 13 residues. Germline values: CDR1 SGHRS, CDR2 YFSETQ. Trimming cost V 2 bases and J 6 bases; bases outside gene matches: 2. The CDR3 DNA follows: TGCGCCAGCAGCTTTCAGGGGGTCAATGAGCAGTTCTTC. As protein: CASSFQGVNEQFF.

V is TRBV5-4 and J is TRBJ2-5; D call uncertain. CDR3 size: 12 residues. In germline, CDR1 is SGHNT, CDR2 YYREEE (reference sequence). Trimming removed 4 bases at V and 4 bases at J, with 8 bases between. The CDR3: CASSRGPETQYF. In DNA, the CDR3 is TGTGCCAGCAGCCGTGGGCCAGAGACCCAGTACTTC.

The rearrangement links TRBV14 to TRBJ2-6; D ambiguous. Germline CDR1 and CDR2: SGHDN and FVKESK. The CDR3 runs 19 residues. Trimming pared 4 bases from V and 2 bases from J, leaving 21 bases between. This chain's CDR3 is CASSRDVREPVPGANVLTF. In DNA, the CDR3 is TGTGCCAGCAGCCGAGATGTGAGAGAACCCGTCCCTGGGGCCAACGTCCTGACTTTC. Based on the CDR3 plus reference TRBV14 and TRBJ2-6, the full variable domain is EAGVTQFPSHSVIEKGQTVTLRCDPISGHDNLYWYRRVMGKEIKFLLHFVKESKQDESGMPNNRFLAERTGGTYSTLKVQPAELEDSGVYFCASSRDVREPVPGANVLTFGAGSRLTVL.

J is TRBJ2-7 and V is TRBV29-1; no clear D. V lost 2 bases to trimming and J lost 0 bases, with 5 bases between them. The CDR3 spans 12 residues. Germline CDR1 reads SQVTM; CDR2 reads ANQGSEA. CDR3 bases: TGCAGCGTTGAATCGAGCTCCTACGAGCAGTACTTC. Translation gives CSVESSSYEQYF.

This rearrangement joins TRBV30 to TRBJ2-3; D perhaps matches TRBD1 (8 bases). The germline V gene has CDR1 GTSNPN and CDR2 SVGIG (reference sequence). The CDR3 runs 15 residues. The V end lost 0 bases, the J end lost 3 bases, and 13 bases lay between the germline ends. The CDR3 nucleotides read TGTGCCTGGAGTGTCCTACAGGGGGGGACAGATACGCAGTATTTT. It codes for CAWSVLQGGTDTQYF.

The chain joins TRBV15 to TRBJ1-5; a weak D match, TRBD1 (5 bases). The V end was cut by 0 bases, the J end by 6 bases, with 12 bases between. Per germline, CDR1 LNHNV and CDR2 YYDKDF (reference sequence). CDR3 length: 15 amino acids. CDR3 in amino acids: CATSREGIGGQPQHF. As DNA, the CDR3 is TGTGCCACCAGCAGAGAGGGAATTGGGGGTCAGCCCCAGCATTTT.

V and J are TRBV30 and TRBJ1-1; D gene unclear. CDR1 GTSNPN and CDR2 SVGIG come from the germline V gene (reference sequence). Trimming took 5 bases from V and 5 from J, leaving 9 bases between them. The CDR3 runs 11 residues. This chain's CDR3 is CAWDFITEAFF. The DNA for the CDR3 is TGTGCCTGGGATTTCATTACTGAAGCTTTCTTT. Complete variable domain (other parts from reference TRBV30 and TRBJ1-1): SQTIHQWPATLVQPVGSPLSLECTVEGTSNPNLYWYRQAAGRGLQLLFYSVGIGQISSEVPQNLSASRPQDRQFILSSKKLLLSDSGFYLCAWDFITEAFFGQGTRLTVV.

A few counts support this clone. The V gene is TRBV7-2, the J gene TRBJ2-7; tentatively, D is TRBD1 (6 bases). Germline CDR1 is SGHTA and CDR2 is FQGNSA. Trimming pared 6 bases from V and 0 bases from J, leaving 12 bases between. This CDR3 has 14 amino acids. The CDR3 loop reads CASSSTGISYEQYF. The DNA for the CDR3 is TGTGCCAGCAGTTCGACAGGCATCTCCTACGAGCAGTACTTC.